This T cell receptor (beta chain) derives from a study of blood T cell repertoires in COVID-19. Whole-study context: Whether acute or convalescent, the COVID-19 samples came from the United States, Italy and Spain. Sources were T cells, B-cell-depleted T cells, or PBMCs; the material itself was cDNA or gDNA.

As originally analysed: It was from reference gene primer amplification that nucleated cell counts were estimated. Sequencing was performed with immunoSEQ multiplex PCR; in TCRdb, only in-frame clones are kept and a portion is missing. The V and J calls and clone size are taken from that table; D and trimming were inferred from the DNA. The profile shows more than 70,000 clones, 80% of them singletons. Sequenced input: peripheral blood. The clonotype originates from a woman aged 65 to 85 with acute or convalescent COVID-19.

The CDR3 loop reads CASSSSGQGRVQETQYF. In nucleotides, the CDR3 is TGTGCCAGCAGTTCCTCTGGACAGGGAAGGGTCCAAGAGACCCAGTACTTC. The chain couples TRBV28 to TRBJ2-5, with TRBD1 identical over 8 bases. The V segment lost 4 bases and the J segment 1 base; nucleotides outside the gene matches: 11. This CDR3 is 17 amino acids long. In germline, CDR1 is MDHEN, CDR2 SYDVKM.